These 16 T cell receptor beta chains originate from one sample sequenced in a study of cytomegalovirus exposure and HLA in healthy donors. PCR employed 60 Vbeta and 13 Jbeta primers. The protocol was immunoSEQ multiplex PCR, while the TCRdb copy is restricted to in-frame clones and leaves out a portion. The data hold tens of thousands of clones, with about 72% observed a single time. The specimen sequenced was PBMCs. These receptors were taken from a man younger than 40 in good health and CMV-seronegative.

This chain connects TRBV30 to TRBJ2-1; 11 nucleotides align to TRBD2. The V and J ends lost 5 bases and 7 bases, in that order; junction bases with no gene match: 7. The germline V gene has CDR1 GTSNPN and CDR2 SVGIG (reference sequence). This CDR3 has 14 amino acids. The CDR3: CAWSPGLAENEQFF. CDR3 DNA: TGTGCCTGGTCACCGGGACTAGCGGAGAATGAGCAGTTCTTC.

The V call is TRBV25-1, the J call TRBJ1-1, with TRBD1 matching over 7 bases. Germline V CDR1 and CDR2: MGHDK, SYGVNS. This CDR3 region has 14 residues. Germline trimming cut 1 base from V and 4 bases from J; bases unmatched to any gene: 3. CDR3 bases: TGTGCCAGCAGTGAATTAGGGGGCCCCACTGAAGCTTTCTTT. Translation: CASSELGGPTEAFF.

The V gene is TRBV29-1, the J gene TRBJ1-2; 8 nucleotides agree with TRBD1. Germline CDR1 reads SQVTM; CDR2 reads ANQGSEA. The CDR3 covers 13 residues. The V and J ends lost 3 bases and 9 bases, in that order; junction bases with no gene match: 9. The CDR3: CSVDARTGRRYTF. In DNA, the CDR3 is TGCAGCGTTGACGCCAGGACAGGGCGGCGCTACACCTTC.

The chain links TRBV5-1 to TRBJ1-2; 8 positions agree with TRBD1. Germline CDR1 reads SGHRS; CDR2 reads YFSETQ. The V and J ends lost 4 bases and 7 bases, in that order; junction bases with no gene match: 15. The CDR3 contains 16 residues. The CDR3 sequence: CASSPGQGVGIFGYTF. CDR3 DNA sequence: TGCGCCAGCAGCCCAGGACAGGGTGTGGGGATATTTGGCTACACCTTC.

The rearrangement links TRBV4-3 to TRBJ2-7; D is unresolved. The CDR3 is 15 amino acids. The V end was cut by 0 bases, the J end by 4 bases, with 13 bases between. Germline V lookup: CDR1 LGHNA, CDR2 YSLEER. This CDR3 is CASSQDPANRYEQYF. In nucleotides, the CDR3 is TGCGCCAGCAGCCAAGATCCCGCGAACCGATACGAGCAGTACTTC.

V usage is TRBV30 and J usage is TRBJ2-5; 12 bases line up with TRBD1. Per the germline V gene, CDR1 is GTSNPN and CDR2 is SVGIG (reference sequence). The CDR3 sequence is 14 residues long. V shed 4 bases, J shed 5 bases, and the junction held 5 bases outside the gene matches. Here the CDR3 reads CAWTGTGGLETQYF. CDR3 in DNA: TGTGCCTGGACCGGGACAGGGGGCCTGGAGACCCAGTACTTC.

The chain recombines TRBV29-1 with TRBJ2-1, with D perhaps TRBD1 (6 bases). The CDR3 consists of 12 residues. Per the germline V gene, CDR1 is SQVTM and CDR2 is ANQGSEA. Between the trimmed V and J ends, which lost 5 bases and 9 bases, there was a span of 14 bases. CDR3 DNA sequence: TGCAGCGTTCTACAGGGCAGGGCTGAGCAGTTCTTC. Encoded protein: CSVLQGRAEQFF.

The chain combines TRBV5-1 with TRBJ2-4; D is possibly TRBD1 (5 bases). From germline, CDR1 is SGHRS and CDR2 YFSETQ. With 3 bases removed from V and 2 bases from J, the gap between germline ends came to 9 bases. This CDR3 has 14 amino acids. The CDR3, as DNA: TGCGCCAGCAGCTCCAGGGAAACCAAAAACATTCAGTACTTC. Translating gives CASSSRETKNIQYF. The variable domain in full, with the rest retrieved from reference TRBV5-1 and TRBJ2-4, is KAGVTQTPRYLIKTRGQQVTLSCSPISGHRSVSWYQQTPGQGLQFLFEYFSETQRNKGNFPGRFSGRQFSNSRSEMNVSTLELGDSALYLCASSSRETKNIQYFGAGTRLSVL.

The V call is TRBV19, the J call TRBJ2-3; no reliable D call. V was trimmed by 4 bases and J by 2 bases, leaving 7 bases between them. CDR1 is LNHDA, CDR2 SQIVND, per germline (reference sequence). This CDR3 has 13 amino acids. CDR3 sequence reads: CASSTGYTDTQYF. The CDR3 region has the DNA TGTGCCAGTAGTACCGGGTACACAGATACGCAGTATTTT.

The genes are TRBV4-3 and TRBJ1-2, with 9 bases fitting TRBD1. The CDR3 has 16 residues. V shed 4 bases and J 5 bases; nucleotides not matched to a gene: 11. Germline V gene lookup returns CDR1 LGHNA and CDR2 YSLEER. The CDR3 region is CASSREILTGGYGYTF. The DNA for the CDR3 is TGCGCCAGCAGCCGGGAGATTCTGACAGGGGGTTATGGCTACACCTTC.

The CDR3: CASSSVGGTEAFF. In DNA, the CDR3 is TGTGCCAGCAGCTCCGTCGGCGGTACTGAAGCTTTCTTT. V gene TRBV7-3 combines with J gene TRBJ1-1; D is unclear. The CDR3 has 13 amino acids. Per germline, CDR1 SGHTA and CDR2 FQGTGA. V lost 4 bases to trimming and J lost 5 bases, with 11 bases between them. Full variable domain (missing parts from reference TRBV7-3 and TRBJ1-1): GAGVSQTPSNKVTEKGKYVELRCDPISGHTALYWYRQSLGQGPEFLIYFQGTGAADDSGLPNDRFFAVRPEGSVSTLKIQRTERGDSAVYLCASSSVGGTEAFFGQGTRLTVV.

This sequence joins TRBV5-1 and TRBJ2-1, with 13 bases identical to TRBD2. The trim removed 4 bases at V and 8 bases at J, leaving 6 bases unmatched. CDR1 SGHRS and CDR2 YFSETQ come from the germline V gene. This CDR3 has 15 amino acids. CDR3 residues: CASSRGLAGLDEQFF. The CDR3 DNA sequence: TGCGCCAGCAGCAGGGGACTAGCGGGACTTGATGAGCAGTTCTTC.

The V call is TRBV6-9, the J call TRBJ2-7; 9 nucleotides align to TRBD1. The V gene's germline CDR1 is MNHGY and CDR2 SVAAGI. The V gene end was trimmed by 5 bases and the J gene end by 5 bases; junction bases not matched to a gene: 7. CDR3 length equals 14 residues. As DNA, the CDR3 is TGTGCCAGCAGTCCTGCCGGGACAGGGCACGAGCAGTACTTC. Translating gives CASSPAGTGHEQYF.

V gene TRBV5-6 combines with J gene TRBJ2-5, with D possibly matching TRBD2 (5 bases). V gave up 4 bases and J gave up 2 bases, with 12 bases separating them. The CDR3 length is 14 residues. Germline-derived CDR1 and CDR2 are SGHDT and YYEEEE. The DNA for the CDR3 is TGTGCCAGCAGCCAAGCGGAGCCGCAAGAGACCCAGTACTTC. Residues: CASSQAEPQETQYF.

The chain couples TRBV9 to TRBJ1-1, with D maybe TRBD1 (5 bases). The V gene lost 2 bases and the J gene lost 0 bases, with 5 bases spanning the gap. Germline V gene lookup returns CDR1 SGDLS and CDR2 YYNGEE. This CDR3 is 13 amino acids long. CDR3 loop: CASSVTVNTEAFF. The CDR3 DNA follows: TGTGCCAGCAGCGTGACAGTGAACACTGAAGCTTTCTTT.

J is TRBJ1-3 and V is TRBV9, with D maybe TRBD1 (5 bases). The germline CDR1 and CDR2 sequences are SGDLS and YYNGEE. V lost 4 bases and J lost 0, with 14 bases in between. The CDR3 sequence is 16 residues long. The CDR3 DNA follows: TGTGCCAGCAGCTTCGGGGGAGCTGACTCTGGAAACACCATATATTTT. It specifies CASSFGGADSGNTIYF.